The 32 T cell receptor beta chains below all came from one sample that was sequenced in a study of response to subunit inactivated influenza vaccine. MiXCR, applied by TCRdb to the RT-PCR reads, yields one record per CDR3 protein. Seen here are about 480,000 distinct CDR3 sequences, approximately 9.9% observed once, and the top ten hold about 12%. The input for sequencing was PBMCs from blood, taken more than 35 days after vaccination. The receptors were gathered from a man aged 45-65 years who received an inactivated influenza vaccine.

This clonotype was detected only a few times. The gene calls are TRBV29-1 and TRBJ2-7, with D perhaps given as TRBD1 or TRBD2 (5 bases each). V gave up 4 bases and J gave up 3 bases, with 7 bases separating them. Per the germline V gene, CDR1 is SQVTM and CDR2 is ANQGSEA. CDR3 size: 11 residues. This CDR3 reads CSVGGNYEQYF. CDR3 nucleotides: TGCAGCGTTGGGGGGAACTACGAGCAGTACTTC.

This chain joins TRBV20-1 and TRBJ2-3, with 12 positions matching TRBD2. The CDR3 spans 20 residues. The junction had 16 bases not matched to a gene; V was cut back by 3 bases and J by 0 bases. Germline-derived CDR1 and CDR2 are DFQATT and SNEGSKA (reference sequence). CDR3 nucleotides: TGCAGTGCTAGGCTCTCTAGCGGGAGGGCCGAAACTCTGAGCACAGATACGCAGTATTTT. Protein product: CSARLSSGRAETLSTDTQYF.

This clonotype was recorded a few times. The chain recombines TRBV7-2 with TRBJ2-3; D is perhaps TRBD1 or TRBD2 (6 bases each). V dropped 4 bases and J dropped 3 bases, with 17 bases sitting between them. The germline V gene encodes CDR1 SGHTA and CDR2 FQGNSA. The CDR3 totals 16 residues. As DNA, the CDR3 is TGTGCCAGCAGCTGGCAAGGGGGGTTAGTGACAGATACGCAGTATTTT. Translated, it gives CASSWQGGLVTDTQYF.

This chain connects TRBV7-9 to TRBJ2-1, with 9 bases aligning to TRBD1. Trimming took 5 bases from V and 9 from J; bases not matched to a gene: 11. CDR3 length: 15 residues. Per the germline V gene, CDR1 is SEHNR and CDR2 is FQNEAQ (reference sequence). CDR3 nucleotide sequence: TGTGCCAGCAGCCCACGACGGGACAGGGCAACTGAGCAGTTCTTC. Encoded protein: CASSPRRDRATEQFF.

This chain connects TRBV20-1 to TRBJ2-3, with D possibly matching TRBD2 (6 bases). The CDR3 is 14 amino acids. Trimming took off 1 base at V and 3 bases at J, with 11 bases between the two ends. Germline V gene lookup returns CDR1 DFQATT and CDR2 SNEGSKA (reference sequence). For the CDR3, the DNA is TGCAGTGCTAGAGCGGGGGATGGGACAGATACGCAGTATTTT. Protein product: CSARAGDGTDTQYF.

The chain combines TRBV11-2 with TRBJ2-2; 12 bases align to TRBD2. The CDR3 is 18 residues long. CDR1 is SGHAT and CDR2 is FQNNGV in the germline V gene. V lost 6 bases, J lost 0 bases, and 8 bases stayed unmatched. CDR3 in DNA: TGTGCCAGCAGGGGACTAGCGGGCGCTAACACGAACACCGGGGAGCTGTTTTTT. As protein: CASRGLAGANTNTGELFF.

This chain joins TRBV28 and TRBJ2-2, with a tentative D call TRBD2 (6 bases). The CDR3 has 17 residues. The V end was cut by 6 bases, the J end by 5 bases, with 22 bases between. The V gene's germline CDR1 is MDHEN and CDR2 SYDVKM. CDR3 sequence reads: CASRPHFGGMGTGELFF. Written as DNA, the CDR3 is TGTGCCAGCAGACCTCACTTTGGGGGGATGGGGACCGGGGAGCTGTTTTTT.

In this sample, this clonotype turned up many times. In DNA form, the CDR3 reads TGTGCCAGCAGTGATGTTACGGGCACCCAGTACTTC. This gives the protein CASSDVTGTQYF. The chain uses TRBV7-2 and TRBJ2-5; D is undetermined. The CDR3 covers 12 residues. CDR1 and CDR2 from the germline V gene are SGHTA and FQGNSA. V shed 6 bases and J shed 8 bases, with 13 bases lying between them.

This chain uses TRBV18 with TRBJ2-1; D unclear. Germline V gene data show CDR1 as KGHSH and CDR2 as LQKENI. Trimming cost V 0 bases and J 8 bases, with 11 bases left between them. This CDR3 spans 14 amino acids. CDR3 sequence reads: CASSPPSRVDEQFF. In DNA, the CDR3 is TGTGCCAGCTCACCACCGTCCAGAGTCGATGAGCAGTTCTTC.

This clonotype was seen a few times. This chain joins TRBV7-2 and TRBJ2-2; no firm D call. Trimming pared 6 bases from V and 8 bases from J, leaving 19 bases between. The CDR3 contains 15 residues. From germline, CDR1 is SGHTA and CDR2 FQGNSA. The CDR3 sequence is CASRSFLTVGGELFF. Written as DNA, the CDR3 is TGTGCCAGCAGGTCGTTTTTAACGGTGGGGGGGGAGCTGTTTTTT.

A few counts support this clonotype. The chain recombines TRBV7-2 with TRBJ2-7, with D possibly TRBD1 on 5 matching bases. CDR3 length equals 15 residues. Germline V gives CDR1 SGHTA, CDR2 FQGNSA. Deletions cut 1 base from V and 3 bases from J, with 13 bases between. This CDR3 reads CASSLVPDSGYEQYF. The CDR3 nucleotides are TGTGCCAGCAGCTTAGTCCCCGACAGTGGCTACGAGCAGTACTTC.

The chain uses TRBV28 and TRBJ2-1, with TRBD1 matching over 8 bases. V lost 4 bases to trimming and J lost 4 bases; unmatched junction nucleotides: 15. Germline V gene data show CDR1 as MDHEN and CDR2 as SYDVKM. This CDR3 has 18 residues. The CDR3 DNA is TGTGCCAGCAGTTCGCGTAAAAGGACAGGGTGGAGATACAATGAGCAGTTCTTC. Translated: CASSSRKRTGWRYNEQFF. The full variable domain, in which reference TRBV28 and TRBJ2-1 provide the parts outside the CDR3, is DVKVTQSSRYLVKRTGEKVFLECVQDMDHENMFWYRQDPGLGLRLIYFSYDVKMKEKGDIPEGYSVSREKKERFSLILESASTNQTSMYLCASSSRKRTGWRYNEQFFGPGTRLTVL.

This clonotype was picked up many times. V gene TRBV9 combines with J gene TRBJ2-1, with TRBD2 identical over 13 bases. The CDR3 runs 17 residues. V gave up 6 bases and J gave up 9 bases; unmatched junction bases: 15. Per germline, CDR1 SGDLS and CDR2 YYNGEE. CDR3 nucleotide sequence: TGTGCCAGCACCCCACATCCCGGGACTAGCGGGACGGGTGAGCAGTTCTTC. Translated: CASTPHPGTSGTGEQFF.

This clonotype was picked up many times. The V gene is TRBV29-1, the J gene TRBJ2-5; D is ambiguous. The germline V gene encodes CDR1 SQVTM and CDR2 ANQGSEA. The CDR3 consists of 13 residues. V was shortened by 7 bases and J by 1 base, with 13 bases between the two germline ends. Here the CDR3 reads CSGRPGSQETQYF. In DNA, the CDR3 is TGCAGCGGCAGGCCCGGTTCCCAAGAGACCCAGTACTTC. Based on the CDR3 plus reference TRBV29-1 and TRBJ2-5, the full variable domain is SAVISQKPSRDICQRGTSLTIQCQVDSQVTMMFWYRQQPGQSLTLIATANQGSEATYESGFVIDKFPISRPNLTFSTLTVSNMSPEDSSIYLCSGRPGSQETQYFGPGTRLLVL.

As regards this clonotype: A clone one base away is much larger, so this may be a read error. This sequence joins TRBV12-3 or TRBV12-4 and TRBJ1-4; the D is unclear. The CDR3 spans 14 residues. The CDR3 region has the DNA TGTGCCTGCAGGCTAGGACGGATTAATGAAAAACTGTTTTTT. This codes for CACRLGRINEKLFF.

The chain joins TRBV6-1 to TRBJ1-2, with D unclear. Trimming removed 0 bases at V and 4 bases at J, with 6 bases between. CDR3 length: 13 residues. In germline, CDR1 is MNHNS, CDR2 SASEGT. The CDR3 DNA is TGTGCCAGCAGTGAAGCACAGATCTATGGCTACACCTTC. Its translation: CASSEAQIYGYTF.

This chain connects TRBV9 to TRBJ2-2; TRBD2 matches 7 bases. The germline V gene encodes CDR1 SGDLS and CDR2 YYNGEE. The CDR3 spans 17 residues. V lost 2 bases, J lost 6 bases, and 13 bases stayed unmatched. The CDR3 DNA sequence: TGTGCCAGCAGCGTTTCGGGGGGACCCGTGGGGTCCGGGGAGCTGTTTTTT. Its translation: CASSVSGGPVGSGELFF.

The CDR3 DNA is TGCGCCAGCAGCTTGGAAGGGACATCTACTAGCACAGATACGCAGTATTTT. Its protein is CASSLEGTSTSTDTQYF. V gene TRBV5-1 combines with J gene TRBJ2-3; D is possibly TRBD1 (6 bases). Germline CDR1 reads SGHRS; CDR2 reads YFSETQ. Trimming took 0 bases from V and 0 from J, leaving 14 bases between them. The CDR3 covers 17 residues.

This clonotype was seen many times. J is TRBJ1-5 and V is TRBV29-1; D is unclear. The V end lost 6 bases, the J end lost 5 bases, and 20 bases lay between the germline ends. The CDR3 extends over 15 amino acids. Per germline, CDR1 SQVTM and CDR2 ANQGSEA. The CDR3 sequence is CSVGLNGVSYQPQHF. CDR3 bases: TGCAGCGTAGGCCTCAACGGGGTGAGCTATCAGCCCCAGCATTTT.

This clonotype was seen more than once but under ten times. This chain connects TRBV27 to TRBJ2-1, with D possibly being TRBD1 (6 bases). This CDR3 comprises 15 residues. Germline CDR1 is MNHEY and CDR2 is SMNVEV (reference sequence). V lost 6 bases and J 6 bases, leaving 18 bases between the germline ends. This chain's CDR3 is CASRTSPQGFNEQFF. The CDR3 DNA is TGTGCCAGCAGAACTAGTCCACAGGGATTCAATGAGCAGTTCTTC.

This clonotype was counted ten times or more. The chain has TRBV5-6 and TRBJ2-3; no clear D gene. CDR3 size: 11 residues. Trimming removed 2 bases at V and 7 bases at J, with 5 bases between. Germline V CDR1 and CDR2: SGHDT, YYEEEE. This CDR3 reads CASSLTNTQYF. CDR3 nucleotides: TGTGCCAGCAGCTTAACGAATACGCAGTATTTT.

The chain links TRBV10-3 to TRBJ2-5; 14 nucleotides align to TRBD2. The germline gives CDR1 ENHRY, CDR2 SYGVKD. CDR3 size: 15 residues. V lost 11 bases to trimming and J lost 4 bases; unmatched junction nucleotides: 9. DNA for the CDR3: TGTGCCTCGATGACTAGCGGGGGGGCCTCAGAGACCCAGTACTTC. Protein product: CASMTSGGASETQYF.

This clonotype showed up many times. This chain uses TRBV20-1 with TRBJ2-5; TRBD1 matches 7 bases. V dropped 3 bases and J dropped 1; count of bases not matched to a gene: 5. This CDR3 is 14 amino acids long. Germline CDR1 and CDR2: DFQATT and SNEGSKA (reference sequence). The CDR3 spells CSARTRDSQETQYF. The DNA of the CDR3 is TGCAGTGCTAGGACTCGGGACAGCCAAGAGACCCAGTACTTC.

This clonotype showed up just a few times. CDR3 amino acids: CASWNRDSSTDTQYF. The CDR3 DNA is TGTGCCAGCTGGAACCGGGACTCAAGCACAGATACGCAGTATTTT. This chain connects TRBV6-1 to TRBJ2-3; D may be TRBD2 (6 bases). The germline V and J ends were trimmed by 8 bases and 0 bases, with 15 bases remaining between them. This CDR3 region has 15 residues. CDR1 is MNHNS, CDR2 SASEGT, per germline.

This clonotype has ten or more counts. Here the CDR3 DNA reads TGCGCCAGCAGCTCCCCGGATTCCTACTACGAGCAGTACTTC. Its translation is CASSSPDSYYEQYF. This sequence joins TRBV5-1 and TRBJ2-7; the D is unclear. Deletions cut 3 bases from V and 3 bases from J, with 13 bases between. CDR1 SGHRS and CDR2 YFSETQ come from the germline V gene. The CDR3 has 14 residues.

There are many counts of this clonotype. This chain uses TRBV4-1 with TRBJ2-2; D is perhaps TRBD1 (5 bases). CDR1 is MGHRA, CDR2 YSYEKL, per germline. V gave up 2 bases and J gave up 1 base, with 5 bases separating them. CDR3 length equals 14 residues. The CDR3 bases are TGCGCCAGCAGCCAACAGGGGAACACCGGGGAGCTGTTTTTT. This codes for CASSQQGNTGELFF.

The chain joins TRBV5-1 to TRBJ1-1; tentative D call: TRBD1 (6 bases). In germline, CDR1 is SGHRS, CDR2 YFSETQ. The CDR3 runs to 14 residues. The V gene lost 3 bases and the J gene lost 5 bases, with 14 bases spanning the gap. Written as DNA, the CDR3 is TGCGCCAGCAGCTGGGGGCAGGCGGGAACTGAAGCTTTCTTT. This translates into CASSWGQAGTEAFF.

This clonotype was observed a handful of times. The chain combines TRBV20-1 with TRBJ1-1; no clear D. V lost 3 bases to trimming and J lost 5 bases, with 16 bases between them. The V gene's germline CDR1 is DFQATT and CDR2 SNEGSKA (reference sequence). The CDR3 length is 14 residues. This CDR3 is CSARRSLAETEAFF. In DNA, the CDR3 is TGCAGTGCTAGGCGGTCCCTGGCCGAAACTGAAGCTTTCTTT.

This clonotype was counted ten times or more. The chain combines TRBV7-9 with TRBJ2-1; TRBD2 matches 7 bases. The CDR3 extends over 13 amino acids. In germline, CDR1 is SEHNR, CDR2 FQNEAQ (reference sequence). V shed 5 bases, J shed 4 bases, and the junction held 2 bases outside the gene matches. The CDR3 here is CASSEGLYNEQFF. DNA of the CDR3: TGTGCCAGCAGCGAGGGACTATACAATGAGCAGTTCTTC. The whole variable domain, filled in from reference TRBV7-9 and TRBJ2-1, reads DTGVSQNPRHKITKRGQNVTFRCDPISEHNRLYWYRQTLGQGPEFLTYFQNEAQLEKSRLLSDRFSAERPKGSFSTLEIQRTEQGDSAMYLCASSEGLYNEQFFGPGTRLTVL.

V and J are TRBV9 and TRBJ1-2; TRBD1 matches at 8 bases. The CDR3 totals 16 residues. CDR1 is SGDLS and CDR2 is YYNGEE in the germline V gene. The V and J ends lost 4 bases and 0 bases, in that order; junction bases with no gene match: 8. The DNA for the CDR3 is TGTGCCAGCAGCCCAACCGCAGGGGGCCCTAACTATGGCTACACCTTC. It specifies CASSPTAGGPNYGYTF.

This clonotype was detected ten times or more. The CDR3 nucleotides read TGCAGTGCTAGTCGCCTAGCGGGGGACTCCTACGAGCAGTACTTC. It is translated as CSASRLAGDSYEQYF. The gene calls are TRBV20-1 and TRBJ2-7, with 10 bases fitting TRBD2. With 3 bases clipped from V and 0 bases from J, the junction kept 5 bases outside the gene matches. Germline lookup yields CDR1 DFQATT and CDR2 SNEGSKA (reference sequence). This CDR3 is 15 amino acids long.

The genes are TRBV11-2 and TRBJ1-4; D is possibly TRBD1 (5 bases). CDR3 length equals 14 residues. V dropped 0 bases and J dropped 7 bases, with 9 bases sitting between them. CDR1 is SGHAT and CDR2 is FQNNGV in the germline V gene. CDR3 in amino acids: CASSLEGGAEKLFF. The CDR3 nucleotides are TGTGCCAGCAGCTTAGAAGGAGGGGCTGAAAAACTGTTTTTT.